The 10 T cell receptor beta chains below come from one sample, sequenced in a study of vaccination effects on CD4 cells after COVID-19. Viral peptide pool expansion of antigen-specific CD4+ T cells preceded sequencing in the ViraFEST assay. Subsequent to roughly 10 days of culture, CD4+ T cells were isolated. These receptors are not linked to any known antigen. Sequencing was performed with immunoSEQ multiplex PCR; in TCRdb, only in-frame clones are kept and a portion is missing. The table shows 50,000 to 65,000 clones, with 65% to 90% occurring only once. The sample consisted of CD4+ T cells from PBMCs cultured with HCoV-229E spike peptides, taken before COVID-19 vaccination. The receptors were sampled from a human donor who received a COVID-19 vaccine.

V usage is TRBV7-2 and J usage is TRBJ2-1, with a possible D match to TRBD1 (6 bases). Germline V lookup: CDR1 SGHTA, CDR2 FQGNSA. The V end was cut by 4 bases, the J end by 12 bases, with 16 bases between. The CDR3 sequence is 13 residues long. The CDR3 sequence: CASSSTPGTPQFF. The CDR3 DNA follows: TGTGCCAGCAGCTCAACTCCCGGGACACCGCAGTTCTTC. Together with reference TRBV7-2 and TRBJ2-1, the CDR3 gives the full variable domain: GAGVSQSPSNKVTEKGKDVELRCDPISGHTALYWYRQSLGQGLEFLIYFQGNSAPDKSGLPSDRFSAERTGGSVSTLTIQRTQQEDSAVYLCASSSTPGTPQFFGPGTRLTVL.

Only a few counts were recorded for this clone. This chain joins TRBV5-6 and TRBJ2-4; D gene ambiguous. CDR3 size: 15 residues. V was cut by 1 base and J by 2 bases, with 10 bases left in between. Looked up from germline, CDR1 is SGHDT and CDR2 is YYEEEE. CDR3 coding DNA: TGTGCCAGCAGCTTGATTCCAGGACCCAAAAACATTCAGTACTTC. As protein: CASSLIPGPKNIQYF.

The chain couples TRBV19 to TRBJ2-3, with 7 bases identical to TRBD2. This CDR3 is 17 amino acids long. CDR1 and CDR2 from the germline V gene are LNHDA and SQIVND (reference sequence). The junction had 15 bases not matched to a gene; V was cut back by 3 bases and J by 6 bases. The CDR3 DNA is TGTGCCAGTAGTATGTCCCCTGGGGAAGCGGGGAGGGATACGCAGTATTTT. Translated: CASSMSPGEAGRDTQYF.

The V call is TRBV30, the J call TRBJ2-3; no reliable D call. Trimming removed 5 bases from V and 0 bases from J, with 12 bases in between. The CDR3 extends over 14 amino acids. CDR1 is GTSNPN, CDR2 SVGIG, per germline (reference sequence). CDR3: CAWLAGGSTDTQYF. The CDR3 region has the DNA TGTGCCTGGCTGGCCGGCGGCAGCACAGATACGCAGTATTTT.

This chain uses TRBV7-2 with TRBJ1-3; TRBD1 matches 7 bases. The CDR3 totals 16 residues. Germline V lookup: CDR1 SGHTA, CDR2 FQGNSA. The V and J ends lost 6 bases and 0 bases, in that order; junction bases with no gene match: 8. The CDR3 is CASSFDRATSGNTIYF. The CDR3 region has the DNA TGTGCCAGCAGTTTCGACAGGGCCACCTCTGGAAACACCATATATTTT.

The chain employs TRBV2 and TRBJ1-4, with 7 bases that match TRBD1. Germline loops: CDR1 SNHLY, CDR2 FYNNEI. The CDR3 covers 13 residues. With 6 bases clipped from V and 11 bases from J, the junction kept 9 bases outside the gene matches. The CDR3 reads CASREGAFGKLFF. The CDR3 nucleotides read TGTGCCAGCAGAGAGGGGGCGTTCGGGAAACTGTTTTTT.

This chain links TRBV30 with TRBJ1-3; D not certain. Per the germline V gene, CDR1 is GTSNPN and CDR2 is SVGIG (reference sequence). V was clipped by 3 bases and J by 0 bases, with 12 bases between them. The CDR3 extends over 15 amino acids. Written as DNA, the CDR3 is TGTGCCTGGAGCGCCGGTGGGAGCTCTGGAAACACCATATATTTT. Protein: CAWSAGGSSGNTIYF.

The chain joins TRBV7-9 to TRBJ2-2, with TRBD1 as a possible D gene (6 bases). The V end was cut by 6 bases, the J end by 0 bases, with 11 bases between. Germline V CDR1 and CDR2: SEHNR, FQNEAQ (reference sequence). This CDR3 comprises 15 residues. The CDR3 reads CASSPGAANTGELFF. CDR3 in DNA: TGTGCCAGCAGTCCAGGGGCTGCGAACACCGGGGAGCTGTTTTTT. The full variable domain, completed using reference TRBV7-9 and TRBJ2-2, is DTGVSQNPRHKITKRGQNVTFRCDPISEHNRLYWYRQTLGQGPEFLTYFQNEAQLEKSRLLSDRFSAERPKGSFSTLEIQRTEQGDSAMYLCASSPGAANTGELFFGEGSRLTVL.

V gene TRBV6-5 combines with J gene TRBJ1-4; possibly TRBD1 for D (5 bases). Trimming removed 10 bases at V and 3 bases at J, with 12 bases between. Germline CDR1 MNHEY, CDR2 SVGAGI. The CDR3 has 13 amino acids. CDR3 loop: CATNRLPNEKLFF. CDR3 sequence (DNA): TGTGCCACAAACAGGCTACCTAATGAAAAACTGTTTTTT.

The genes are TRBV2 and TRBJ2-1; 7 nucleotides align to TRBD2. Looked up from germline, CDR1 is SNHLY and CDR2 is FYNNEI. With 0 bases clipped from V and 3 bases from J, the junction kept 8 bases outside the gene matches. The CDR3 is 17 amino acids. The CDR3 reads CASSEAVGLAVYNEQFF. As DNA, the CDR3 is TGTGCCAGCAGTGAAGCGGTGGGTCTAGCGGTCTACAATGAGCAGTTCTTC. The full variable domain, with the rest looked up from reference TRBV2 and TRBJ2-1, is EPEVTQTPSHQVTQMGQEVILRCVPISNHLYFYWYRQILGQKVEFLVSFYNNEISEKSEIFDDQFSVERPDGSNFTLKIRSTKLEDSAMYFCASSEAVGLAVYNEQFFGPGTRLTVL.